This TCR beta chain was observed in a study of T and B cells in COVID-19 patients. Blood genomic DNA input for TRB amplification was about 250-500 ng. As to this clonotype: The junction and the germline gene differ at one end; a read error may be behind it.

Multiplex PCR with BIOMED2 TRB-A/B primer pools amplified TRB rearrangements. MiXCR was run by TCRdb on the multiplex PCR reads, yielding one entry per CDR3 protein. The sample includes roughly 27,000 distinct CDR3 sequences, less than 35% of them seen just once. This CDR3 has 19 amino acids. Germline V CDR1 and CDR2: SGHDT, YYEEEE. The receptor comes from a human donor who had recovered from COVID-19. J is TRBJ2-1 and V is TRBV5-6, with 9 bases lining up with TRBD1. The sample comprised blood. Here the CDR3 DNA reads TGCGCCAGCAGCCAAGATCAAGGAGATCGGGACAGGGTGGACAATGAGCAGTTCTTC. Amino acids: CASSQDQGDRDRVDNEQFF.